Listed here are 25 T cell receptor beta chains from one sample, sequenced in a study of T-cell memory formation after mild COVID-19. Each CDR3 protein is one row after TCRdb ran MiXCR on the 5' RACE reads. There are 400,000 to 500,000 distinct CDR3 sequences in the sample; roughly 20% occur only once, and roughly 8% lies in the top ten. The sequencing sample was made of PBMCs or a T cell subset sorted from them (not recorded which). Every receptor here comes from an adult woman who had mild COVID-19 (a few samples of this study predate the infection). Cell type and time point are not known.

The chain has TRBV7-2 and TRBJ2-7, with no clear D. Germline CDR1 reads SGHTA; CDR2 reads FQGNSA. The CDR3 has 13 residues. Trimming removed 2 bases from V and 5 bases from J, with 10 bases in between. CDR3 protein: CASSLWAGDEQYF. In DNA form, the CDR3 reads TGTGCCAGCAGCTTATGGGCTGGCGACGAGCAGTACTTC.

This clonotype turned up a few times. V gene TRBV7-9 combines with J gene TRBJ1-3; D ambiguous. CDR1 is SEHNR, CDR2 FQNEAQ, per germline (reference sequence). This CDR3 region has 14 residues. Trimming shortened V by 5 bases and J by 4 bases, and 12 bases separated the two germline ends. The DNA for the CDR3 is TGTGCCAGCAGCCCTCCCGGAGTCGGAAACACCATATATTTT. Its protein product is CASSPPGVGNTIYF. Full variable domain (outside the CDR3, taken from reference TRBV7-9 and TRBJ1-3): DTGVSQNPRHKITKRGQNVTFRCDPISEHNRLYWYRQTLGQGPEFLTYFQNEAQLEKSRLLSDRFSAERPKGSFSTLEIQRTEQGDSAMYLCASSPPGVGNTIYFGEGSWLTVV.

In this sample, this clonotype turned up many times. This sequence joins TRBV7-2 and TRBJ2-7; D unclear. Trimming took off 1 base at V and 4 bases at J, with 8 bases between the two ends. In germline, CDR1 is SGHTA, CDR2 FQGNSA. This CDR3 contains 13 residues. The CDR3 sequence: CASSLGVGYEQYF. Here the CDR3 DNA reads TGTGCCAGCAGCTTAGGGGTGGGATACGAGCAGTACTTC.

This chain links TRBV24-1 with TRBJ2-7; D ambiguous. Trimming took 4 bases from V and 1 from J, leaving 7 bases between them. The CDR3 has 13 residues. In germline, CDR1 is KGHDR, CDR2 SFDVKD. The CDR3 coding sequence is TGTGCCACCAGTGAGGCAGATTCCTACGAGCAGTACTTC. Amino acids: CATSEADSYEQYF.

This clonotype was detected many times. CDR3 sequence (DNA): TGTGCCAGCAGCCGAGCCAGGGACCCCGCCTACGAGCAGTACTTC. Translation gives CASSRARDPAYEQYF. The V call is TRBV3-1, the J call TRBJ2-7; D possibly uses TRBD1 or TRBD2 (5 bases each). V lost 4 bases and J 2 bases, leaving 15 bases between the germline ends. CDR1 LGHDT and CDR2 YNNKEL come from the germline V gene (reference sequence). The CDR3 is made up of 15 amino acids.

The genes are TRBV5-1 and TRBJ1-2; D not resolved. The ends were cut back, 0 bases at V and 0 bases at J, with 9 bases in the middle. This CDR3 spans 15 amino acids. Germline V CDR1 and CDR2: SGHRS, YFSETQ. The CDR3 nucleotides are TGCGCCAGCAGCTTGGCTGCCGAAGCTAACTATGGCTACACCTTC. It translates to CASSLAAEANYGYTF.

This clonotype was observed a few times. This chain's CDR3 is CASSNSIDETQYF. DNA of the CDR3: TGTGCCAGCAGTAACAGTATCGATGAGACCCAGTACTTC. The chain links TRBV9 to TRBJ2-5; D uncertain. V was shortened by 5 bases and J by 5 bases, with 13 bases between the two germline ends. The germline CDR1 and CDR2 sequences are SGDLS and YYNGEE. The CDR3 contains 13 residues.

The CDR3 spells CATSEGGGPVGETQYF. CDR3 sequence (DNA): TGTGCCACCAGCGAAGGGGGAGGGCCCGTGGGTGAGACCCAGTACTTC. V is TRBV15 and J is TRBJ2-5; D perhaps matches TRBD2 (7 bases). The CDR3 is made up of 16 amino acids. The V gene lost 5 bases and the J gene lost 5 bases, with 21 bases spanning the gap. The germline V gene has CDR1 LNHNV and CDR2 YYDKDF (reference sequence).

This clonotype was seen only a few times. The chain couples TRBV6-1 to TRBJ2-7; D is undetermined. Germline V gene lookup returns CDR1 MNHNS and CDR2 SASEGT. The CDR3 runs 13 residues. V shed 2 bases and J shed 0 bases, with 5 bases lying between them. Here the CDR3 DNA reads TGTGCCAGCAGTGAAAGTCCCTCCTACGAGCAGTACTTC. Translated, it gives CASSESPSYEQYF.

DNA of the CDR3: TGTGCCAGCAGCTTGGCGGGGACCTATGGCTACACCTTC. Amino acids: CASSLAGTYGYTF. The chain links TRBV5-5 to TRBJ1-2; TRBD1 might be the D (5 bases). Trimming removed 0 bases from V and 4 bases from J, with 7 bases in between. From germline, CDR1 is SGHKS and CDR2 YYEKEE (reference sequence). CDR3 length equals 13 residues.

The chain combines TRBV7-9 with TRBJ2-3; D is unresolved. The germline gives CDR1 SEHNR, CDR2 FQNEAQ (reference sequence). CDR3 size: 14 residues. With 1 base removed from V and 6 bases from J, the gap between germline ends came to 11 bases. Here the CDR3 DNA reads TGTGCCAGCAGCTTAGAAATCCATTATGATACGCAGTATTTT. Translated: CASSLEIHYDTQYF.

This clonotype was detected a few times. The gene calls are TRBV29-1 and TRBJ2-5; possibly TRBD1 or TRBD2 for D (5 bases each). V gave up 1 base and J gave up 0 bases, with 15 bases separating them. CDR1 and CDR2 from the germline V gene are SQVTM and ANQGSEA. The CDR3 is 16 amino acids. The CDR3 coding sequence is TGCAGCGTTGAAGGATTTGTGGGGACCTACCAAGAGACCCAGTACTTC. It codes for CSVEGFVGTYQETQYF.

This chain joins TRBV10-1 and TRBJ2-1; either TRBD1 or TRBD2 may fit D (5 bases each). Trimming took off 8 bases at V and 9 bases at J, with 26 bases between the two ends. Looked up from germline, CDR1 is WNHNN and CDR2 is SYGVQD (reference sequence). This CDR3 has 16 residues. The CDR3, as DNA: TGCGCCAGCGGGGGTCATCCCGTCTTAGCGCGCGGTGAGCAGTTCTTC. Its translation is CASGGHPVLARGEQFF.

This clonotype was found a few times. A single base separates this from a much larger clone, so it may be a read error. This chain connects TRBV7-6 to TRBJ1-1; D unresolved. The CDR3 runs 13 residues. With 2 bases removed from V and 1 base from J, the gap between germline ends came to 5 bases. CDR1 is SGHVS and CDR2 is FNYEAQ in the germline V gene. The chain's CDR3 is CASSLYRNTEAFF. The DNA of the CDR3 is TGTGCCAGCAGCTTATACAGGAACACTGAAGCTTTCTTT.

V gene TRBV7-3 combines with J gene TRBJ2-1, with D perhaps TRBD2 (6 bases). The V gene lost 5 bases and the J gene lost 7 bases, with 15 bases spanning the gap. Germline CDR1 is SGHTA and CDR2 is FQGTGA. The CDR3 is 14 amino acids. CDR3 in amino acids: CASSHPGVRNEQFF. The CDR3 region has the DNA TGTGCCAGCAGCCACCCGGGAGTGAGGAATGAGCAGTTCTTC.

This clonotype was seen more than once but under ten times. This rearrangement joins TRBV7-8 to TRBJ2-1; D possibly corresponds to TRBD2 (5 bases). The germline V gene has CDR1 SGHVS and CDR2 FQNEAQ. Trimming left V 4 bases short and J 9 bases short, with 10 bases between. CDR3 size: 12 residues. As DNA, the CDR3 is TGTGCCAGCAGCTCACTAGATTTTGAGCAGTTCTTC. This sequence encodes CASSSLDFEQFF.

This chain uses TRBV29-1 with TRBJ2-3; unclear D gene. The germline gives CDR1 SQVTM, CDR2 ANQGSEA. The CDR3 contains 11 residues. V was shortened by 4 bases and J by 1 base, with 3 bases between the two germline ends. The CDR3 region has the DNA TGCAGCGTTGTTGGCACAGATACGCAGTATTTT. Protein: CSVVGTDTQYF.

The V call is TRBV9, the J call TRBJ2-7, with TRBD2 matching 9 bases. The CDR3 covers 16 residues. J lost 0 bases, V lost 3 bases, and 7 bases had no gene match. Germline assignment: CDR1 SGDLS and CDR2 YYNGEE. The CDR3 DNA is TGTGCCAGCAGCGCGAGAGTAGCGGGAGCCTCCTACGAGCAGTACTTC. It yields the protein CASSARVAGASYEQYF.

This rearrangement joins TRBV5-1 to TRBJ2-2; tentatively, D is TRBD1 or TRBD2 (5 bases each). Trimming removed 4 bases at V and 1 base at J, with 14 bases between. Germline V CDR1 and CDR2: SGHRS, YFSETQ. This CDR3 contains 16 residues. CDR3 coding DNA: TGCGCCAGCAGCGGAGAGGGGAGCCTGAACACCGGGGAGCTGTTTTTT. It is translated as CASSGEGSLNTGELFF.

The CDR3 DNA sequence: TGTGCCACCAGCAGAGTCGACACCGGGGAGCTGTTTTTT. It specifies CATSRVDTGELFF. The chain combines TRBV15 with TRBJ2-2; D ambiguous. The germline V gene encodes CDR1 LNHNV and CDR2 YYDKDF (reference sequence). This CDR3 has 13 amino acids. Trimming took 1 base from V and 3 from J, leaving 3 bases between them.

This clonotype was detected only a few times. The CDR3 loop is CSVVPTGGLVHEQFF. In nucleotides, the CDR3 is TGCAGCGTTGTCCCGACAGGGGGTCTAGTCCATGAGCAGTTCTTC. V and J are TRBV29-1 and TRBJ2-1, with 9 bases aligning to TRBD1. The length of the CDR3 is 15 residues. V shed 4 bases, J shed 8 bases, and the junction held 12 bases outside the gene matches. The V gene's germline CDR1 is SQVTM and CDR2 ANQGSEA.

This clonotype was seen a single time. The chain combines TRBV19 with TRBJ2-1, with 13 bases fitting TRBD2. Germline V gene lookup returns CDR1 LNHDA and CDR2 SQIVND (reference sequence). Losses at the gene ends were 5 bases for V and 8 bases for J; bases not matched to a gene: 3. This CDR3 has 14 amino acids. CDR3 region: CASSPTSGGYEQFF. The CDR3 DNA follows: TGTGCCAGTAGTCCGACTAGCGGGGGGTATGAGCAGTTCTTC.

The chain carries TRBV30 and TRBJ2-1; 11 bases align to TRBD2. Germline lookup yields CDR1 GTSNPN and CDR2 SVGIG (reference sequence). The V gene end was trimmed by 1 base and the J gene end by 4 bases; junction bases not matched to a gene: 3. The CDR3 runs 15 residues. The DNA for the CDR3 is TGTGCCTGGAGTGCGGGACTAGCGGAATACAATGAGCAGTTCTTC. This gives the protein CAWSAGLAEYNEQFF.

This clonotype was detected a few times. The chain links TRBV20-1 to TRBJ1-2, with D hard to call. The CDR3 length is 14 residues. Per germline, CDR1 DFQATT and CDR2 SNEGSKA (reference sequence). The CDR3: CRTRDSGTRYGYTF. The CDR3 nucleotides are TGCAGGACTAGAGACTCAGGCACCCGCTATGGCTACACCTTC.

This clonotype showed up just a few times. The chain carries TRBV6-6 and TRBJ2-3; D is perhaps TRBD2 (6 bases). V was trimmed by 2 bases and J by 3 bases, leaving 15 bases between them. Germline V lookup: CDR1 MNHNY, CDR2 SVGAGI (reference sequence). The CDR3 spans 16 residues. Here the CDR3 reads CASSYGAGRGTDTQYF. As DNA, the CDR3 is TGTGCCAGCAGTTACGGGGCGGGAAGAGGGACAGATACGCAGTATTTT.